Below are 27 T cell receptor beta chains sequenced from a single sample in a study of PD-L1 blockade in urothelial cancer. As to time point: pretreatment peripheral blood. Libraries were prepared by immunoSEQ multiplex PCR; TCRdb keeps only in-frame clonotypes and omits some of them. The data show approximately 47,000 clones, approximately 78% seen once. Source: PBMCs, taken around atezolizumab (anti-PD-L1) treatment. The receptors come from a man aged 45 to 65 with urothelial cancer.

The CDR3 nucleotides are TGTGCCAGCAGCCTTTTAGCCGCGGGGGAAGAGACCCAGTACTTC. Protein product: CASSLLAAGEETQYF. V and J are TRBV28 and TRBJ2-5, with 7 bases lining up with TRBD2. Germline-derived CDR1 and CDR2 are MDHEN and SYDVKM. The ends lost 6 bases at V and 3 bases at J; junction bases unmatched: 10. The CDR3 loop spans 15 amino acids.

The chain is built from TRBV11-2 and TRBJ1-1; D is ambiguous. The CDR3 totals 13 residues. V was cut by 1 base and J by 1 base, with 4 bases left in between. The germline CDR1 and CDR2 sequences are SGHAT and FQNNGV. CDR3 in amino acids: CASSLVENTEAFF. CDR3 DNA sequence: TGTGCCAGCAGCTTAGTAGAGAACACTGAAGCTTTCTTT.

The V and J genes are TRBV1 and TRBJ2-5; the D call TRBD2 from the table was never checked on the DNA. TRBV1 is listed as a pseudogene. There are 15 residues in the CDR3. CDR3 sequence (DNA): TGCACCAGCAGTCGTCCGTTGCGGGGGGCGGCCACCCAGTACTTC. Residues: CTSSRPLRGAATQYF.

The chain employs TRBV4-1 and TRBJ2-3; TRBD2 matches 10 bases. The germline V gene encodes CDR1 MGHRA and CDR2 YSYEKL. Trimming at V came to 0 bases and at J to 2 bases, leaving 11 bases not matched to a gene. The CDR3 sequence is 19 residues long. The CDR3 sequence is CASSQDVLAGVRFTDTQYF. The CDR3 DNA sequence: TGCGCCAGCAGCCAAGACGTCCTAGCGGGGGTCAGATTCACAGATACGCAGTATTTT.

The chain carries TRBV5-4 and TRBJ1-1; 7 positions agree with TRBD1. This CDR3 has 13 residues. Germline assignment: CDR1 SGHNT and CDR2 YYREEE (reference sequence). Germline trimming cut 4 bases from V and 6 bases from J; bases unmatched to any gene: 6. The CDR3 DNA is TGTGCCAGCAGCCAGGGGCAGGGGGCTGAAGCTTTCTTT. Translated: CASSQGQGAEAFF.

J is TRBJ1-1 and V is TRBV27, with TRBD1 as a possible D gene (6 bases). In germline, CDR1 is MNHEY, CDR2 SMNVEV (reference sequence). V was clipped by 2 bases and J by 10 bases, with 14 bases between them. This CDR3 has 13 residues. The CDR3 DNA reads TGTGCCAGCAGTTTAGTACAGGGCGAGGGAGCTTTCTTT. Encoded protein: CASSLVQGEGAFF.

The CDR3 loop reads CASRGRGGLDTQYF. The CDR3 DNA follows: TGTGCCAGCAGGGGGCGGGGGGGCCTGGATACGCAGTATTTT. The chain couples TRBV28 to TRBJ2-3; TRBD2 aligns across 9 bases. J lost 6 bases, V lost 6 bases, and 7 bases had no gene match. Germline loops: CDR1 MDHEN, CDR2 SYDVKM. The CDR3 totals 14 residues.

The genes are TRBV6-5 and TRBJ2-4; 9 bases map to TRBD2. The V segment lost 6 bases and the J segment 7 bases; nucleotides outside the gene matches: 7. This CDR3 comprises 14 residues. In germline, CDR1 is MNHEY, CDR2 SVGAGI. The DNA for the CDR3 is TGTGCCAGCAGAGGTCCTAGCGGGATGAACATTCAGTACTTC. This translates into CASRGPSGMNIQYF.

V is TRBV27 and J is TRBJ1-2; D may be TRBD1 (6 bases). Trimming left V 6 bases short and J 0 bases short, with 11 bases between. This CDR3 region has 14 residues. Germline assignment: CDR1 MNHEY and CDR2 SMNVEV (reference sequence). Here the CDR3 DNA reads TGTGCCAGCAGAGGACAGCGAACTAACTATGGCTACACCTTC. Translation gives CASRGQRTNYGYTF.

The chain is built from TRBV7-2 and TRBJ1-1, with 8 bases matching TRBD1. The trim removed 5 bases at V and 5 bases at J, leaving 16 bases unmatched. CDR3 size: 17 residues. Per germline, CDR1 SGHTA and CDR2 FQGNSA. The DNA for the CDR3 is TGTGCCAGCAGCCCTCGGGACAGGCTCTTAACCGGGACTGAAGCTTTCTTT. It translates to CASSPRDRLLTGTEAFF.

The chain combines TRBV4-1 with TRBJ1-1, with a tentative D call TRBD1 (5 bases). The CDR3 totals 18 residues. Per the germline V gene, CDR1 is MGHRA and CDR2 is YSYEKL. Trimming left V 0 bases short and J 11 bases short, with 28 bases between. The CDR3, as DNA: TGCGCCAGCAGCCAAGACTCTGGGGGGAGGCGTCCCCTACCGGGGGCTTTCTTT. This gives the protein CASSQDSGGRRPLPGAFF.

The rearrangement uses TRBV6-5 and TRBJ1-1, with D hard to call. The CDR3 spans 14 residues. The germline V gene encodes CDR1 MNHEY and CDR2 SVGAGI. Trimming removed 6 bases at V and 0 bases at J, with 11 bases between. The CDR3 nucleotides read TGTGCCAGCAGCCGAGGTAATATGAACACTGAAGCTTTCTTT. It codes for CASSRGNMNTEAFF.

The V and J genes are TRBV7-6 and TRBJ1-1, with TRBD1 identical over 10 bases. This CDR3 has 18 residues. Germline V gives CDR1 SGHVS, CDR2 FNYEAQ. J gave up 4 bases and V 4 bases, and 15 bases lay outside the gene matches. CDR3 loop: CASSSTTGDRGRSTEAFF. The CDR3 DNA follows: TGTGCCAGCAGCTCAACCACGGGGGACAGGGGAAGGAGCACTGAAGCTTTCTTT.

Here the CDR3 DNA reads TGTGCCATCAGTGAGTCGGGGAGGACTAACTACAATGAGCAGTTCTTC. This translates into CAISESGRTNYNEQFF. The chain is built from TRBV10-3 and TRBJ2-1; D might be TRBD2 (6 bases). Trimming took off 0 bases at V and 3 bases at J, with 12 bases between the two ends. The CDR3 has 16 amino acids. Germline V CDR1 and CDR2: ENHRY, SYGVKD.

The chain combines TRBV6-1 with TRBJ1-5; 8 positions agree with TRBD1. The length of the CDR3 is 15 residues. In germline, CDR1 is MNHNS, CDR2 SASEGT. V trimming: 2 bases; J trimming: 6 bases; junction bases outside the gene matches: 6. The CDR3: CASSEKGQGAQPQHF. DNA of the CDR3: TGTGCCAGCAGTGAAAAGGGTCAGGGGGCTCAGCCCCAGCATTTT.

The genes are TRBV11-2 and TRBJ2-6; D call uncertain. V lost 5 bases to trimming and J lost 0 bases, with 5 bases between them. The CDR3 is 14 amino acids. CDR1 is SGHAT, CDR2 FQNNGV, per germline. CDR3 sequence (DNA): TGTGCCAGCAGCCGTAGCTCTGGGGCCAACGTCCTGACTTTC. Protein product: CASSRSSGANVLTF.

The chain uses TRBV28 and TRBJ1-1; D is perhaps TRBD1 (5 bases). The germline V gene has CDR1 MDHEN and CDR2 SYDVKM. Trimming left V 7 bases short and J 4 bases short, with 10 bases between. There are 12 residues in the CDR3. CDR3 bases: TGTGCCAGCACCCAGGGTGGCACTGAAGCTTTCTTT. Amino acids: CASTQGGTEAFF.

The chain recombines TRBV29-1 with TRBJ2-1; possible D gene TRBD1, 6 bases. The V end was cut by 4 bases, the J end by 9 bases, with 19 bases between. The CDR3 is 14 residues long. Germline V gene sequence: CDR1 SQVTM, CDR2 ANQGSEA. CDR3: CSVGGPGSRTEQFF. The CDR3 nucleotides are TGCAGCGTTGGGGGGCCAGGGTCTCGCACTGAGCAGTTCTTC.

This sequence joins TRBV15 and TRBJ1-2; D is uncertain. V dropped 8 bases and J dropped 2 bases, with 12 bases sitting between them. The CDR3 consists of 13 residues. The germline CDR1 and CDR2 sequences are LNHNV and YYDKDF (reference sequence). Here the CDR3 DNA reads TGTGCCACCGCGAAACTAGGCAACTATGGCTACACCTTC. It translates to CATAKLGNYGYTF.

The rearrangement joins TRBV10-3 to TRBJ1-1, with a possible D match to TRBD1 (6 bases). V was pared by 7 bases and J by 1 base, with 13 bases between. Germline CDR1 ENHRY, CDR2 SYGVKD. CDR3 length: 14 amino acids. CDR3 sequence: CAITRQAQNTEAFF. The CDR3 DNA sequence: TGTGCCATCACCCGACAGGCCCAGAACACTGAAGCTTTCTTT.

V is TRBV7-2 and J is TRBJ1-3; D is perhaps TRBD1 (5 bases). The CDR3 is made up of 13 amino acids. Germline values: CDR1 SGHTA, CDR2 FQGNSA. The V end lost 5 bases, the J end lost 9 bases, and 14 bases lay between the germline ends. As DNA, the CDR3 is TGTGCCAGCAGCCCTAGGGGAGGTGGCACCATATATTTT. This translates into CASSPRGGGTIYF.

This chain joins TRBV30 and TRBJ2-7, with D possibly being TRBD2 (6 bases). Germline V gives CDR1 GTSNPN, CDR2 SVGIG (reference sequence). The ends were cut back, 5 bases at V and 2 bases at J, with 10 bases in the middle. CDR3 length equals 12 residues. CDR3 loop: CAWARGTYEQYF. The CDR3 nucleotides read TGTGCCTGGGCTCGGGGGACCTACGAGCAGTACTTC.

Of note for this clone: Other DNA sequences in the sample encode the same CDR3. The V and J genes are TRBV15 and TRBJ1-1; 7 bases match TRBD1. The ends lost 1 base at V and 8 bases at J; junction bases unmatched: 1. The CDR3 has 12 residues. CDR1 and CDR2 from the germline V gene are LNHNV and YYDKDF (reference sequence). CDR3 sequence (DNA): TGTGCCACCAGCAGAGTGGGACAGGAAGCTTTCTTT. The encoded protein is CATSRVGQEAFF.

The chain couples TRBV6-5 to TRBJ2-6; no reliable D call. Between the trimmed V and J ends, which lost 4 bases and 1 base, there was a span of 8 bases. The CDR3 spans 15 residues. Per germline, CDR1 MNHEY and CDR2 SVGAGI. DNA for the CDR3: TGTGCCAGCAGTTTGCGGTGGTCTGGGGCCAACGTCCTGACTTTC. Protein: CASSLRWSGANVLTF.

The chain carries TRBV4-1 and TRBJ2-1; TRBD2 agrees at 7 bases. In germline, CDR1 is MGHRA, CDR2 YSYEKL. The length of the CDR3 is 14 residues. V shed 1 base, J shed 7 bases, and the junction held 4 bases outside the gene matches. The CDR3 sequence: CASSQGGTINEQFF. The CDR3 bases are TGCGCCAGCAGCCAAGGCGGGACTATTAATGAGCAGTTCTTC.

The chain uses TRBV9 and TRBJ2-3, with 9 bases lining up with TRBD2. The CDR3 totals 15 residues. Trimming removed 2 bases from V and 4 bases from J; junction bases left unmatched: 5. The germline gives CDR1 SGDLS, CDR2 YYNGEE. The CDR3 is CASSVSSGTADTQYF. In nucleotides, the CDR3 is TGTGCCAGCAGCGTTTCTAGCGGGACAGCAGATACGCAGTATTTT.

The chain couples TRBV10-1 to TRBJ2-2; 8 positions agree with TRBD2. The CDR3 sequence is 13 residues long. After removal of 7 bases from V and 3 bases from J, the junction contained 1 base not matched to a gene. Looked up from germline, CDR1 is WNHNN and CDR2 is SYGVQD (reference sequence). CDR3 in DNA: TGCGCCAGCACCGGGAGGGACACCGGGGAGCTGTTTTTT. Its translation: CASTGRDTGELFF.